The 15 T cell receptor beta chains reported below all come from one sample, sequenced in a study of persistence of HIV-infected CD4 T cells. This nonspecific control used anti-CD3/anti-CD28 bead stimulation of CD4+ T cells. Sorting selected CD4+ T cells upregulating both CD40 ligand and CD69. This was the immunoSEQ version 4 assay in survey mode. Profiling relied on immunoSEQ multiplex PCR, and the TCRdb table lists in-frame clones only, not all of them. The profile covers about 46,000 clones, with 75% to 90% appearing a single time and 2.5% to 4% taken by the ten largest. These receptors' targets are unknown. The sample here was CD4+ T cells sorted from PBMCs after roughly 19-hour stimulation, taken from a patient who received antiretroviral therapy. The receptor source for this set is an adult woman with HIV who was CMV-seropositive.

J is TRBJ2-5 and V is TRBV19, with D maybe TRBD1 (6 bases). CDR1 and CDR2 from the germline V gene are LNHDA and SQIVND (reference sequence). This CDR3 region has 14 residues. Trimming took 4 bases from V and 2 from J, leaving 11 bases between them. CDR3 nucleotides: TGTGCCAGTAGTAAGACAGGTATTCAAGAGACCCAGTACTTC. Amino acids: CASSKTGIQETQYF.

This chain joins TRBV27 and TRBJ2-2; a weak D match, TRBD2 (7 bases). This CDR3 region has 15 residues. Germline-derived CDR1 and CDR2 are MNHEY and SMNVEV (reference sequence). Trimming left V 2 bases short and J 5 bases short, with 12 bases between. The CDR3 coding sequence is TGTGCCAGCAGTTTAAAGGGGGGGAAAACCGGGGAGCTGTTTTTT. Protein: CASSLKGGKTGELFF.

This clone occurred once. This chain connects TRBV7-3 to TRBJ2-6; 7 bases are shared with TRBD1. From germline, CDR1 is SGHTA and CDR2 FQGTGA. J gave up 4 bases and V 5 bases, and 14 bases lay outside the gene matches. The CDR3 spans 18 residues. The CDR3: CASSHSTIGGGGANVLTF. The CDR3 nucleotides are TGTGCCAGCAGCCATAGTACTATAGGGGGCGGAGGGGCCAACGTCCTGACTTTC. Using reference TRBV7-3 and TRBJ2-6 for the parts outside the CDR3, the full variable domain is GAGVSQTPSNKVTEKGKYVELRCDPISGHTALYWYRQSLGQGPEFLIYFQGTGAADDSGLPNDRFFAVRPEGSVSTLKIQRTERGDSAVYLCASSHSTIGGGGANVLTFGAGSRLTVL.

The V call is TRBV7-8, the J call TRBJ2-7; tentative D call: TRBD2 (6 bases). V lost 1 base to trimming and J lost 2 bases, with 9 bases between them. The length of the CDR3 is 14 residues. Germline loops: CDR1 SGHVS, CDR2 FQNEAQ. The CDR3 spells CASSLGSGAYEQYF. For the CDR3, the DNA is TGTGCCAGCAGCTTAGGTTCGGGAGCCTACGAGCAGTACTTC.

The gene calls are TRBV11-3 and TRBJ1-6, with 8 bases aligning to TRBD1. The CDR3 covers 14 residues. Germline CDR1 and CDR2: SGHNT and YENEEA. The V and J ends lost 5 bases and 5 bases, in that order; junction bases with no gene match: 2. The CDR3 region has the DNA TGTGCCAGCAGCCGACAGGGGAATAATTCACCCCTCCACTTT. Translation gives CASSRQGNNSPLHF.

This clone showed up just once. V and J are TRBV20-1 and TRBJ2-7; 7 bases are a match to TRBD2. The CDR3 totals 17 residues. Looked up from germline, CDR1 is DFQATT and CDR2 is SNEGSKA (reference sequence). V shed 3 bases, J shed 0 bases, and the junction held 14 bases outside the gene matches. The CDR3 spells CSASRAGAYSSSYEQYF. CDR3 bases: TGCAGTGCTAGTAGGGCGGGAGCCTATTCTAGCTCCTACGAGCAGTACTTC.

V usage is TRBV6-2 or TRBV6-3 and J usage is TRBJ2-5; 7 positions agree with TRBD2. The V gene's germline CDR1 is MNHEY and CDR2 SVGEGT. This CDR3 is built from 17 residues. Trimming cost V 6 bases and J 1 base; bases outside gene matches: 14. CDR3 in amino acids: CASSWHGSGNAQETQYF. The CDR3 DNA sequence: TGTGCCAGCAGCTGGCATGGCAGCGGGAACGCCCAAGAGACCCAGTACTTC.

The chain links TRBV7-2 to TRBJ2-3; 11 bases fit TRBD1. The CDR3 has 19 amino acids. Trimming cost V 5 bases and J 0 bases; bases outside gene matches: 13. From germline, CDR1 is SGHTA and CDR2 FQGNSA. The DNA of the CDR3 is TGTGCCAGCAGCCAAAGGGGGGACAGGGGGTTTGGAAGCACAGATACGCAGTATTTT. Its protein product is CASSQRGDRGFGSTDTQYF. Full variable domain (missing parts from reference TRBV7-2 and TRBJ2-3): GAGVSQSPSNKVTEKGKDVELRCDPISGHTALYWYRQSLGQGLEFLIYFQGNSAPDKSGLPSDRFSAERTGGSVSTLTIQRTQQEDSAVYLCASSQRGDRGFGSTDTQYFGPGTRLTVL.

This clone was observed a handful of times. This chain joins TRBV24-1 and TRBJ1-5; D gene unclear. CDR3 length equals 13 residues. CDR1 is KGHDR and CDR2 is SFDVKD in the germline V gene. V was trimmed by 5 bases and J by 9 bases, leaving 13 bases between them. CDR3 sequence: CATSVIELGPQHF. In nucleotides, the CDR3 is TGTGCCACCAGTGTTATTGAACTTGGGCCCCAGCATTTT.

The chain carries TRBV7-9 and TRBJ2-6; 7 bases are shared with TRBD1. Per germline, CDR1 SEHNR and CDR2 FQNEAQ (reference sequence). CDR3 length: 17 residues. After removal of 3 bases from V and 0 bases from J, the junction contained 5 bases not matched to a gene. DNA for the CDR3: TGTGCCAGCAGCTTCGACAGGGCCGTCTCTGGGGCCAACGTCCTGACTTTC. Its protein is CASSFDRAVSGANVLTF.

This clone has more than one count but fewer than ten. The sample contains more than one DNA sequence encoding this CDR3. The chain uses TRBV3-1 (or the pseudogene TRBV3-2) and TRBJ1-2; 9 bases align to TRBD1. From germline, CDR1 is LGHDT and CDR2 YNNKEL (reference sequence). Germline trimming cut 0 bases from V and 8 bases from J; bases unmatched to any gene: 7. This CDR3 is 15 amino acids long. CDR3 sequence (DNA): TGTGCCAGCAGCCAAGACCTACAGGGGGCGTCCGGCTACACCTTC. This codes for CASSQDLQGASGYTF.

The DNA of the CDR3 is TGCGCCAGCAGTGCAGGGGATAATTCACCCCTCCACTTT. Translation gives CASSAGDNSPLHF. The V and J genes are TRBV5-1 and TRBJ1-6; a possible D gene is TRBD1 (6 bases). Trimming took off 5 bases at V and 5 bases at J, with 8 bases between the two ends. This CDR3 is built from 13 residues. Germline V gives CDR1 SGHRS, CDR2 YFSETQ.

For the CDR3, the DNA is TGTGCCAGTAGTATACGGACTAGCGGGAGTTCCTACAATGAGCAGTTCTTC. It is translated as CASSIRTSGSSYNEQFF. The chain is built from TRBV19 and TRBJ2-1; 13 bases agree with TRBD2. This CDR3 comprises 17 residues. The germline gives CDR1 LNHDA, CDR2 SQIVND (reference sequence). The junction had 2 bases not matched to a gene; V was cut back by 2 bases and J by 1 base. Filled out from reference TRBV19 and TRBJ2-1, the complete variable domain reads DGGITQSPKYLFRKEGQNVTLSCEQNLNHDAMYWYRQDPGQGLRLIYYSQIVNDFQKGDIAEGYSVSREKKESFPLTVTSAQKNPTAFYLCASSIRTSGSSYNEQFFGPGTRLTVL.

The chain recombines TRBV6-4 with TRBJ1-2, with D hard to call. The V gene's germline CDR1 is MRHNA and CDR2 SNTAGT. The CDR3 runs to 15 residues. Trimming shortened V by 0 bases and J by 7 bases, and 15 bases separated the two germline ends. The chain's CDR3 is CASSDSAARGSGYTF. CDR3 coding DNA: TGTGCCAGCAGTGACTCGGCCGCGCGAGGCAGTGGCTACACCTTC.

V and J are TRBV19 and TRBJ1-5; D is unclear. V shed 5 bases and J shed 2 bases, with 13 bases lying between them. This CDR3 has 15 amino acids. In germline, CDR1 is LNHDA, CDR2 SQIVND (reference sequence). CDR3 region: CASSQTSSGNQPQHF. Here the CDR3 DNA reads TGTGCCAGTAGTCAAACCTCCTCGGGCAATCAGCCCCAGCATTTT.